These T cell receptor beta chains were read from a single sample in a study of T cells after yellow fever vaccination. TCRdb processed the 5' RACE reads anew with MiXCR; each CDR3 protein has one entry. This table has 450,000 to 550,000 distinct CDR3 sequences, roughly a fifth appearing once. The material sequenced was PBMCs, taken around 3 weeks after the first yellow fever vaccination. These receptors came from a man younger than 35 who received the YFV17D yellow fever vaccine. Both conserved end residues are part of each CDR3. D genes are given only for firm matches. The size field is filled for only some rows; it gives once, few, many or a size class.

D gene,clone size,V gene,J gene,CDR3 protein,CDR3 DNA
TRBD1,few,TRBV20-1,TRBJ1-1,CSARPGQGVPEAFF,TGCAGTGCTAGGCCCGGACAGGGAGTTCCTGAAGCTTTCTTT
.,.,TRBV5-1,TRBJ1-5,CASSRAGGSNQPQHF,TGCGCCAGCAGCCGTGCCGGGGGGAGCAATCAGCCCCAGCATTTT
TRBD1,.,TRBV6-2/TRBV6-3,TRBJ2-1,CASSYSPGGSYNEQFF,TGTGCCAGCAGTTACTCGCCAGGGGGCTCGTACAATGAGCAGTTCTTC
.,few,TRBV7-2,TRBJ1-5,CASSPGRGGDQPQHF,TGTGCCAGCAGCCCCGGACGGGGTGGGGATCAGCCCCAGCATTTT
.,.,TRBV2,TRBJ2-2,CASKWDGNTGELFF,TGTGCCAGCAAGTGGGACGGGAACACCGGGGAGCTGTTTTTT
TRBD2,.,TRBV6-2/TRBV6-3,TRBJ2-2,CASSYRLAGNANTGELFF,TGTGCCAGCAGTTACAGACTAGCGGGAAACGCGAACACCGGGGAGCTGTTTTTT
.,few,TRBV30,TRBJ1-3,CASSQFSGNTIYF,TGTGCCAGTTCCCAGTTCTCTGGAAACACCATATATTTT
.,few,TRBV7-8,TRBJ2-5,CASSSRLVETQYF,TGTGCCAGCAGCTCCAGACTAGTGGAGACCCAGTACTTC
.,few,TRBV11-2,TRBJ2-5,CASSLDVSGRETQYF,TGTGCCAGCAGCTTAGATGTTAGTGGGAGGGAGACCCAGTACTTC
.,.,TRBV2,TRBJ2-7,CASRQGSYEQYF,TGTGCCAGCAGGCAGGGTTCCTACGAGCAGTACTTC
.,.,TRBV5-4,TRBJ2-3,CASSLAATLKTQYF,TGTGCCAGCAGCTTGGCGGCGACATTAAAAACGCAGTATTTT
TRBD2,.,TRBV27,TRBJ2-3,CASTQLAAGADTQYF,TGTGCCAGCACCCAACTAGCGGCGGGGGCAGATACGCAGTATTTT
TRBD2,many,TRBV12-3/TRBV12-4,TRBJ2-7,CASSPSGDTSYEQYF,TGTGCCAGCAGCCCTAGCGGGGATACCTCCTACGAGCAGTACTTC
TRBD1,few,TRBV27,TRBJ1-5,CASSTGVGNQPQHF,TGTGCCAGCAGCACAGGGGTCGGCAATCAGCCCCAGCATTTT
TRBD1,.,TRBV3-1,TRBJ2-5,CASSPDRVRQETQYF,TGTGCCAGCAGCCCCGACAGGGTACGGCAAGAGACCCAGTACTTC
TRBD2,.,TRBV20-1,TRBJ2-1,CSASGAGGTEQFF,TGCAGTGCTAGCGGAGCGGGGGGTACTGAGCAGTTCTTC
TRBD1,.,TRBV6-1,TRBJ1-2,CARSGTGGYGYTF,TGTGCCAGATCCGGGACAGGGGGTTATGGCTACACCTTC
.,few,TRBV3-1,TRBJ2-2,CASSHADWAPDRELFF,TGTGCCAGCAGCCATGCCGACTGGGCCCCTGACCGGGAGCTGTTTTTT
TRBD2,few,TRBV29-1,TRBJ2-2,CSVEGGSGGNTGELFF,TGCAGCGTTGAAGGAGGTAGCGGGGGGAACACCGGGGAGCTGTTTTTT
.,.,TRBV12-3/TRBV12-4,TRBJ2-2,CASTLTGELFF,TGTGCCAGCACCCTCACCGGGGAGCTGTTTTTT
.,.,TRBV4-3,TRBJ2-1,CASSQDGTRKYNEQFF,TGCGCCAGCAGCCAAGATGGGACAAGAAAATACAATGAGCAGTTCTTC
.,.,TRBV5-6,TRBJ2-5,CASSSIWAAVGETQYF,TGTGCCAGCAGCTCCATTTGGGCCGCTGTGGGAGAGACCCAGTACTTC
TRBD2,.,TRBV20-1,TRBJ2-3,CSAPIAGDTDTQYF,TGCAGTGCTCCTATAGCGGGGGACACAGATACGCAGTATTTT
.,.,TRBV12-3/TRBV12-4,TRBJ1-5,CASRLELISPQHF,TGTGCCAGCAGGTTGGAACTAATCAGCCCCCAGCATTTT
.,.,TRBV7-2,TRBJ2-7,CASSARYQGKQYF,TGTGCCAGCAGCGCACGATACCAAGGGAAGCAGTACTTC
TRBD1,few,TRBV3-1,TRBJ2-2,CASSEPGQGNPGELFF,TGTGCCAGCAGCGAACCGGGACAGGGGAACCCCGGGGAGCTGTTTTTT
.,.,TRBV6-5,TRBJ2-1,CASSYSAGAHNEQFF,TGTGCCAGCAGTTACTCAGCCGGGGCACACAATGAGCAGTTCTTC
.,.,TRBV29-1,TRBJ2-1,CSVEGAGSPYNEQFF,TGCAGCGTTGAAGGGGCAGGGTCCCCCTACAATGAGCAGTTCTTC
.,many,TRBV29-1,TRBJ1-1,CSPLRVNTEAFF,TGCAGCCCCCTCCGGGTGAACACTGAAGCTTTCTTT
TRBD1,.,TRBV6-2/TRBV6-3,TRBJ2-1,CASSPDREGSYNEQFF,TGTGCCAGCAGTCCCGACAGGGAAGGCTCCTACAATGAGCAGTTCTTC
.,many,TRBV4-3,TRBJ1-6,CASSQGQSSYNSPLHF,TGCGCCAGCAGCCAAGGACAGAGTAGCTATAATTCACCCCTCCACTTT
TRBD1,.,TRBV20-1,TRBJ1-5,CSARDRDRAYSNQPQHF,TGCAGTGCTAGAGATAGAGACAGGGCGTATAGCAATCAGCCCCAGCATTTT
.,few,TRBV3-1,TRBJ1-2,CASSQDLGRGYTF,TGTGCCAGCAGCCAAGATCTCGGACGAGGCTACACCTTC
.,.,TRBV6-1,TRBJ1-3,CASRPPARAGNTIYF,TGTGCCAGCAGGCCGCCCGCGAGGGCTGGAAACACCATATATTTT
.,.,TRBV5-5,TRBJ2-2,CASQKYWTANTGELFF,TGTGCCAGCCAAAAGTACTGGACAGCGAACACCGGGGAGCTGTTTTTT
.,.,TRBV20-1,TRBJ1-4,CSATFLNEKLFF,TGCAGTGCTACGTTCCTCAATGAAAAACTGTTTTTT
.,few,TRBV3-1,TRBJ2-1,CASSETSPGEQFF,TGTGCCAGCAGCGAAACTAGTCCTGGGGAGCAGTTCTTC
.,few,TRBV11-2,TRBJ1-6,CASSEVLASPLHF,TGTGCCAGCAGCGAGGTCCTGGCTTCACCCCTCCACTTT
.,few,TRBV4-3,TRBJ1-2,CASSPSPPGGSNYGYTF,TGCGCCAGCAGCCCCTCCCCACCAGGCGGCTCTAACTATGGCTACACCTTC